The next 30 T cell receptor beta chains were all read from a single sample in a study of T cell clonality in common variable immunodeficiency. The study, taken as a whole, reports: Common variable immunodeficiency TCR beta sequences reportedly had fewer deletions and N-nucleotide insertions.

Sequencing was performed with immunoSEQ multiplex PCR; in TCRdb, only in-frame clones are kept and a portion is missing. There are tens of thousands of clones in the sample, none observed a single time. For these TCRs, the target antigens are not known. The sequenced sample consisted of peripheral blood mononuclear cells. Source of these receptors: a human donor with common variable immunodeficiency.

This clone has ten or more counts. From the germline J gene comes the end of the CDR3, since the read stops 3 residues before it. The V and J genes are TRBV20-1 and TRBJ1-2; D is possibly TRBD1 (5 bases). V was cut by 2 bases and J by 0 bases, with 13 bases left in between. In germline, CDR1 is DFQATT, CDR2 SNEGSKA (reference sequence). The CDR3 length is 15 residues. The CDR3 sequence is CSARPTSGANYGYTF. Incomplete CDR3 DNA: TGCAGTGCTAGACCTACGTCGGGGGCTAACTATGGC.

At least ten counts were recorded for this clone. The CDR3 is cut off 3 residues early in the read; its end comes from the germline J gene. The chain recombines TRBV18 with TRBJ2-5; 11 positions match TRBD2. Germline trimming cut 3 bases from V and 5 bases from J; bases unmatched to any gene: 8. Germline V gene lookup returns CDR1 KGHSH and CDR2 LQKENI. The length of the CDR3 is 16 residues. The part of the CDR3 DNA that was read is TGTGCCAGCTCACCCGGTAGCGGGGGGGCCCGGGAGACC. It codes for CASSPGSGGARET. The complete CDR3 sequence is CASSPGSGGARETQYF.

Comment on this clone: The CDR3 is cut off 3 residues early in the read; its end comes from the germline J gene. This rearrangement joins TRBV5-1 to TRBJ1-2, with D possibly TRBD1 on 5 matching bases. The CDR3 is made up of 15 amino acids. CDR1 is SGHRS and CDR2 is YFSETQ in the germline V gene. The CDR3 DNA, read in part, is TGCGCCAGCAGCTTGGAGGCTGCGGCGGGGCGCGGC. This sequence encodes CASSLEAAAGRG. The entire CDR3 protein is CASSLEAAAGRGYTF.

This clone appeared a few times. At one end the junction does not follow the germline gene, possibly because of a read error. The read finishes 3 residues shy of the CDR3 end, and the germline J gene is used to complete it. The chain carries TRBV7-7 and TRBJ1-4; 9 bases agree with TRBD1. This CDR3 spans 14 amino acids. The germline V gene has CDR1 SSHAT and CDR2 FNYEAQ (reference sequence). The CDR3: CASSRDRGGEKLFF. The sequenced CDR3 bases are TGTGCTAGCAGCCGCGACAGGGGGGGGGAAAAA.

This clone was counted at least ten times. The read finishes 3 residues shy of the CDR3 end, and the germline J gene is used to complete it. V usage is TRBV20-1 and J usage is TRBJ2-2, with TRBD1 matching over 7 bases. J was trimmed by 1 base and V by 0 bases; bases with no gene match: 2. The CDR3 has 15 residues. Germline V lookup: CDR1 DFQATT, CDR2 SNEGSKA (reference sequence). CDR3 in amino acids: CSARDRTGNTGELFF. CDR3 DNA, as far as it was read: TGCAGTGCTAGAGATCGGACAGGGAACACCGGGGAG.

Judged by abundance, this clone is medium-sized. The read gets to within 3 residues of the CDR3 end, and the germline J gene fills in the rest. The chain has TRBV5-1 and TRBJ2-6; D is perhaps TRBD1 (5 bases). Trimming shortened V by 5 bases and J by 4 bases, and 10 bases separated the two germline ends. CDR1 SGHRS and CDR2 YFSETQ come from the germline V gene. This CDR3 comprises 14 residues. The DNA read from the CDR3 is TGCGCCAGCAGTCAGGGTCCCGGGGCCAACGTC. Residues: CASSQGPGANV. In full, the CDR3 reads CASSQGPGANVLTF.

This clone was observed at least ten times. The sequenced fragment ends 3 residues before the CDR3 boundary, so the rest is inferred from the germline J gene. The same CDR3 also results from other DNA sequences found in this sample. The chain combines TRBV11-3 with TRBJ2-3; no clear D gene. Germline V gives CDR1 SGHNT, CDR2 YENEEA. The V end was cut by 1 base, the J end by 2 bases, with 7 bases between. There are 14 residues in the CDR3. CDR3 bases read: TGTGCCAGCAGCTTAGGGGCGACCACAGATACG. It is translated as CASSLGATTDT. The entire CDR3 sequence reads CASSLGATTDTQYF.

This clone occurred many times. Read data end 3 residues before the CDR3 end; the end is taken from the germline J gene. V is TRBV7-8 and J is TRBJ2-5, with 8 bases identical to TRBD1. Germline lookup yields CDR1 SGHVS and CDR2 FQNEAQ. The V gene end was trimmed by 6 bases and the J gene end by 5 bases; junction bases not matched to a gene: 8. CDR3 length equals 14 residues. The DNA read from the CDR3 is TGTGCCAGCAGAAAGGACAGGGCCGGTGAGACC. It codes for CASRKDRAGET. The whole CDR3 is CASRKDRAGETQYF.

With regard to this clone: The DNA ends 3 residues before the CDR3 does, and the rest of the CDR3 is filled in from the germline J gene. The genes are TRBV7-9 and TRBJ2-1, with D possibly being TRBD1 (5 bases). Per the germline V gene, CDR1 is SEHNR and CDR2 is FQNEAQ (reference sequence). Trimming pared 5 bases from V and 8 bases from J, leaving 16 bases between. CDR3 size: 14 residues. The CDR3 reads CASSQAAGFDEQFF. Incomplete CDR3 DNA: TGTGCCAGCAGCCAGGCGGCAGGGTTTGATGAG.

Comments on this clone: The read ends 3 residues shy of where the CDR3 ends; the end is completed using the germline J gene. This rearrangement joins TRBV30 to TRBJ2-7; TRBD1 agrees at 8 bases. Trimming took 2 bases from V and 0 from J; bases not matched to a gene: 6. The CDR3 has 15 amino acids. The V gene's germline CDR1 is GTSNPN and CDR2 SVGIG (reference sequence). CDR3 DNA (partial): TGTGCCTGGAGTCCCCCCGGGACAGGCTCCTACGAG. It yields the protein CAWSPPGTGSYE. The entire CDR3 is CAWSPPGTGSYEQYF.

This clone was counted between two and nine times. The read ends 3 residues shy of where the CDR3 ends; the end is completed using the germline J gene. The chain joins TRBV7-2 to TRBJ1-6, with TRBD1 identical over 9 bases. Germline assignment: CDR1 SGHTA and CDR2 FQGNSA. This CDR3 is built from 15 residues. J gave up 5 bases and V 5 bases, and 4 bases lay outside the gene matches. The sequenced CDR3 bases are TGTGCCAGCAGCCCGACAGGGGGTAATAATTCACCC. This codes for CASSPTGGNNSP. The complete CDR3 reads CASSPTGGNNSPLHF.

In this sample, this clone turned up a few times. Coverage ceases 3 residues before the CDR3 finishes, and the germline J gene fills in the end. The chain combines TRBV6-2 or TRBV6-3 with TRBJ2-7; a weak D match, TRBD1 (6 bases). Trimming left V 7 bases short and J 6 bases short, with 25 bases between. The CDR3 loop spans 16 amino acids. The V gene's germline CDR1 is MNHEY and CDR2 SVGEGT. The sequenced CDR3 bases are TGTGCCAGCACTCGACCCCCAATGACAGGTCCAAGCGAG. As protein: CASTRPPMTGPSE. The complete CDR3 reads CASTRPPMTGPSEQYF.

Concerning this clone itself: The CDR3 is cut off 3 residues early in the read; its end comes from the germline J gene. The chain carries TRBV6-1 and TRBJ2-7; D is unresolved. Trimming stripped 3 bases from V and 2 bases from J, with 8 bases between. Germline V CDR1 and CDR2: MNHNS, SASEGT. The CDR3 consists of 13 residues. Here the CDR3 reads CASSDTAAYEQYF. Partial CDR3 DNA: TGTGCCAGCAGTGACACCGCAGCCTACGAG.

This clone was detected only a few times. The read ends 3 residues early relative to the CDR3; the germline J gene fills the gap. This rearrangement joins TRBV19 to TRBJ2-3, with TRBD2 matching 9 bases. Losses at the gene ends were 4 bases for V and 3 bases for J; bases not matched to a gene: 17. CDR3 length: 19 residues. Germline assignment: CDR1 LNHDA and CDR2 SQIVND (reference sequence). The CDR3 spells CASSTSPLQRGVRTDTQYF. The CDR3 DNA, read in part, is TGTGCCAGTAGTACCTCACCTCTCCAGCGGGGGGTGAGGACAGATACG.

This clone occurred many times. The CDR3 extends 3 residues past the end of the read, so its final part is completed from the germline J gene. V and J are TRBV11-2 and TRBJ1-1, with D tentatively TRBD1 (6 bases). Trimming took off 5 bases at V and 0 bases at J, with 10 bases between the two ends. Germline values: CDR1 SGHAT, CDR2 FQNNGV. This CDR3 has 14 amino acids. Partial CDR3 DNA: TGTGCCAGCAGCGCAGGGGCCATGAACACTGAA. It specifies CASSAGAMNTE. The entire CDR3 protein reads CASSAGAMNTEAFF.

Regarding this clone: Sequencing ends 3 residues short of the CDR3 end; the germline J gene provides the rest. V gene TRBV7-8 combines with J gene TRBJ2-7, with D possibly being TRBD2 (6 bases). Trimming pared 4 bases from V and 6 bases from J, leaving 22 bases between. Germline V gene data show CDR1 as SGHVS and CDR2 as FQNEAQ. This CDR3 comprises 16 residues. CDR3 DNA, as far as it was read: TGTGCCAGCAGCTGGGTAGCTCGGGGAGGCCCTTCCGAG. It yields the protein CASSWVARGGPSE. The whole CDR3 is CASSWVARGGPSEQYF. Full variable domain (outside the CDR3, taken from reference TRBV7-8 and TRBJ2-7): GAGVSQSPRYKVAKRGQDVALRCDPISGHVSLFWYQQALGQGPEFLTYFQNEAQLDKSGLPSDRFFAERPEGSVSTLKIQRTQQEDSAVYLCASSWVARGGPSEQYFGPGTRLTVT.

A note on this clone: The CDR3 goes on 3 residues after the read ends, and that part is filled in from the germline J gene. The chain combines TRBV5-1 with TRBJ2-1; D uncertain. CDR3 size: 16 residues. CDR1 SGHRS and CDR2 YFSETQ come from the germline V gene. The V gene lost 0 bases and the J gene lost 0 bases, with 10 bases spanning the gap. The CDR3 bases that were read are TGCGCCAGCAGCTTGGGCGCGGTTAGCTCCTACAATGAG. This codes for CASSLGAVSSYNE. The whole CDR3 protein reads CASSLGAVSSYNEQFF.

Worth noting for this clone: Coverage ceases 3 residues before the CDR3 finishes, and the germline J gene fills in the end. The gene calls are TRBV19 and TRBJ2-7; 8 bases agree with TRBD1. CDR3 length: 16 residues. Germline V gene data show CDR1 as LNHDA and CDR2 as SQIVND (reference sequence). After removal of 3 bases from V and 6 bases from J, the junction contained 13 bases not matched to a gene. The CDR3 loop is CASSISNQGALGEQYF. The CDR3 bases that were read are TGTGCCAGTAGTATTAGTAACCAGGGGGCGCTTGGCGAG.

This clone was observed many times. From the germline J gene comes the end of the CDR3, since the read stops 3 residues before it. The chain is built from TRBV5-1 and TRBJ1-6, with 8 bases lining up with TRBD1. CDR1 is SGHRS and CDR2 is YFSETQ in the germline V gene. The CDR3 has 16 residues. V shed 1 base, J shed 7 bases, and the junction held 7 bases outside the gene matches. The CDR3 bases that were read are TGCGCCAGCAGCTTGAATCAGGGGGCTCCCAATTCACCC. It encodes CASSLNQGAPNSP. In full, the CDR3 is CASSLNQGAPNSPLHF.

This clone has just a few counts. The CDR3 end falls 3 residues outside the read, so it is completed with the germline J gene. J is TRBJ1-2 and V is TRBV6-1, with D hard to call. The germline CDR1 and CDR2 sequences are MNHNS and SASEGT. The CDR3 runs 14 residues. The V gene lost 4 bases and the J gene lost 4 bases, with 13 bases spanning the gap. CDR3 sequence: CASSAEGFRYGYTF. The sequenced CDR3 bases are TGTGCCAGCAGTGCCGAAGGTTTCCGCTATGGC.

This clone has a count of ten or more. The read ends 3 residues shy of where the CDR3 ends; the end is completed using the germline J gene. The chain is built from TRBV6-1 and TRBJ2-7; 8 positions agree with TRBD1. The J segment lost 0 bases and the V segment lost 3 bases, leaving 4 bases of the junction unmatched. Germline values: CDR1 MNHNS, CDR2 SASEGT. The CDR3 runs 15 residues. The covered CDR3 bases are TGTGCCAGCAGTGAGACAGGGGTCCCCTCCTACGAG. This sequence encodes CASSETGVPSYE. The complete CDR3 reads CASSETGVPSYEQYF.

In regard to this clone: The read ends 3 residues before the CDR3 terminus; that terminus is restored from the germline J gene. The J gene is TRBJ1-5, the V gene TRBV2; D uncertain. The V and J ends lost 0 bases and 0 bases respectively, with 6 bases between them. The CDR3 loop spans 15 amino acids. CDR1 is SNHLY, CDR2 FYNNEI, per germline. Incomplete CDR3 DNA: TGTGCCAGCAGTGAAGCTGTGCGTAGCAATCAGCCC. Translation: CASSEAVRSNQP. The full CDR3 protein reads CASSEAVRSNQPQHF. Complete variable domain (other parts from reference TRBV2 and TRBJ1-5): EPEVTQTPSHQVTQMGQEVILRCVPISNHLYFYWYRQILGQKVEFLVSFYNNEISEKSEIFDDQFSVERPDGSNFTLKIRSTKLEDSAMYFCASSEAVRSNQPQHFGDGTRLSIL.

This clone was detected a few times. The CDR3 extends 3 residues past the end of the read, so its final part is completed from the germline J gene. This rearrangement joins TRBV30 to TRBJ2-7, with 12 positions matching TRBD2. The CDR3 has 15 amino acids. CDR1 and CDR2 from the germline V gene are GTSNPN and SVGIG (reference sequence). J gave up 2 bases and V 1 base, and 3 bases lay outside the gene matches. The covered CDR3 bases are TGTGCCTGGAGTGCTGGACTAGCGGGAACCTACGAG. Its translation is CAWSAGLAGTYE. In full, the CDR3 reads CAWSAGLAGTYEQYF.

This clone was seen repeatedly, ten times or more. The read comes to an end 3 residues before the CDR3 does, leaving the germline J gene to fill in the end. J is TRBJ2-2 and V is TRBV12-3 or TRBV12-4; 7 nucleotides align to TRBD1. Trimming removed 3 bases from V and 6 bases from J; junction bases left unmatched: 1. There are 13 residues in the CDR3. CDR3 in amino acids: CASSLTGPGELFF. CDR3 bases read: TGTGCCAGCAGTTTGACAGGGCCCGGGGAG.

This clone was seen at least ten times. Read coverage stops 3 residues before the CDR3 terminus; the germline J gene supplies the remainder. V and J are TRBV5-4 and TRBJ1-2; 8 nucleotides line up with TRBD1. Germline lookup yields CDR1 SGHNT and CDR2 YYREEE (reference sequence). The CDR3 is 15 amino acids. The V segment lost 5 bases and the J segment 5 bases; nucleotides outside the gene matches: 11. The CDR3 here is CASRDPAQGGYGYTF. The sequenced part of the CDR3 DNA is TGTGCCAGCAGGGACCCTGCACAGGGGGGGTATGGC.

This clone showed up many times. Coverage ceases 3 residues before the CDR3 finishes, and the germline J gene fills in the end. V and J are TRBV2 and TRBJ1-6, with 7 positions matching TRBD1. This CDR3 contains 15 residues. The germline gives CDR1 SNHLY, CDR2 FYNNEI. V shed 6 bases and J 5 bases; nucleotides not matched to a gene: 7. CDR3 bases read: TGTGCCAGCAGCCTAGGGACAGTGAATAATTCACCC. Its protein is CASSLGTVNNSP. The CDR3 in full is CASSLGTVNNSPLHF.

This clone was observed at least ten times. CDR3 region: CACWGLAGKNTGELFF. The CDR3 bases that were read are TGTGCCTGTTGGGGACTAGCGGGAAAGAACACCGGGGAG. This chain connects TRBV30 to TRBJ2-2; 13 nucleotides line up with TRBD2. The read stops 3 residues short of the end of the CDR3; the missing end is completed from the germline J gene. After removal of 6 bases from V and 1 base from J, the junction contained 5 bases not matched to a gene. Germline assignment: CDR1 GTSNPN and CDR2 SVGIG (reference sequence). The CDR3 has 16 residues.

In its sample, this clone was seen many times. Sequencing ends 3 residues short of the CDR3 end; the germline J gene provides the rest. The chain is built from TRBV29-1 and TRBJ1-1, with a possible D match to TRBD1 (5 bases). CDR3 length: 13 amino acids. V was cut by 7 bases and J by 1 base, with 13 bases left in between. Germline CDR1 and CDR2: SQVTM and ANQGSEA. CDR3 sequence reads: CSANGGWNTEAFF. The part of the CDR3 DNA that was read is TGCAGCGCCAACGGGGGGTGGAACACTGAA.

Of note for this clone: The read comes to an end 3 residues before the CDR3 does, leaving the germline J gene to fill in the end. J is TRBJ2-5 and V is TRBV2; 11 bases fit TRBD1. J gave up 5 bases and V 7 bases, and 6 bases lay outside the gene matches. The germline V gene has CDR1 SNHLY and CDR2 FYNNEI. The CDR3 spans 14 residues. The DNA read from the CDR3 is TGTGCCAGCATCCTGGACAGGGGGCAGGAGACC. Translation: CASILDRGQET. From start to end, the CDR3 is CASILDRGQETQYF.

This clone was recorded at least ten times. The CDR3 goes on 3 residues after the read ends, and that part is filled in from the germline J gene. V is TRBV13 and J is TRBJ2-5, with 7 bases matching TRBD2. Trimming removed 4 bases from V and 4 bases from J; junction bases left unmatched: 12. Germline V gene data show CDR1 as PRHDT and CDR2 as FYEKMQ (reference sequence). CDR3 size: 16 residues. The CDR3 DNA, read in part, is TGTGCCAGCAGCTCAACCTCAGGGAGGGGATTAGAGACC. Protein: CASSSTSGRGLET. The entire CDR3 protein reads CASSSTSGRGLETQYF.